The 10 T cell receptor beta chains below were found in one sample sequenced in a study of radiation and T cells in renal cell carcinoma. Generated by immunoSEQ multiplex PCR, the TCRdb table keeps only in-frame clones and is missing some. The sample carries about 22,000 clones, roughly 80% recorded once. Time point noted: baseline pretreatment blood. Treatment defined: 15 Gy SBRT to primary tumor, nephrectomy 4 weeks later. Sample: blood, taken from a patient whose treatment included radiotherapy and nephrectomy. These receptor sequences come from a man in his sixties with renal cell carcinoma.

CDR3 sequence (DNA): TGTGCAAGTCGCTTCAAGGGTGAAGAAAAACTGTTTTTT. Its translation is CASRFKGEEKLFF. This chain uses TRBV12-2 with TRBJ1-4. TRBV12-2 is described as a pseudogene. The length of the CDR3 is 13 residues.

The chain couples TRBV7-9 to TRBJ2-7, with 7 nucleotides matching TRBD1. CDR3 length: 14 residues. Germline CDR1 reads SEHNR; CDR2 reads FQNEAQ (reference sequence). Trimming cost V 4 bases and J 4 bases; bases outside gene matches: 7. The CDR3 DNA reads TGTGCCAGCAGCTCTGACAGGGAAGATTACGAGCAGTACTTC. It specifies CASSSDREDYEQYF. The full variable domain, completed using reference TRBV7-9 and TRBJ2-7, is DTGVSQNPRHKITKRGQNVTFRCDPISEHNRLYWYRQTLGQGPEFLTYFQNEAQLEKSRLLSDRFSAERPKGSFSTLEIQRTEQGDSAMYLCASSSDREDYEQYFGPGTRLTVT.

The chain carries TRBV18 and TRBJ2-7, with TRBD2 matching over 11 bases. This CDR3 has 17 amino acids. V dropped 2 bases and J dropped 5; count of bases not matched to a gene: 11. Germline CDR1 is KGHSH and CDR2 is LQKENI. The CDR3: CASSPLRVAGGFDEQYF. Here the CDR3 DNA reads TGTGCCAGCTCACCATTGAGGGTAGCGGGAGGGTTCGACGAGCAGTACTTC.

The chain is built from TRBV5-6 and TRBJ2-3; TRBD2 aligns across 10 bases. The germline V gene encodes CDR1 SGHDT and CDR2 YYEEEE. Trimming cost V 4 bases and J 8 bases; bases outside gene matches: 7. The CDR3 extends over 14 amino acids. The CDR3 spells CASSLVAGGLTQYF. The CDR3, as DNA: TGTGCCAGCAGCCTCGTAGCGGGAGGTCTTACGCAGTATTTT.

The J gene is TRBJ2-1, the V gene TRBV11-3; D possibly corresponds to TRBD1 (6 bases). Germline CDR1 and CDR2: SGHNT and YENEEA. The CDR3 runs 12 residues. Trimming removed 3 bases at V and 7 bases at J, with 7 bases between. CDR3 sequence: CASSLDSNEQFF. In nucleotides, the CDR3 is TGTGCCAGCAGCTTGGACAGTAATGAGCAGTTCTTC. Variable domain in full (rest from reference TRBV11-3 and TRBJ2-1): EAGVVQSPRYKIIEKKQPVAFWCNPISGHNTLYWYLQNLGQGPELLIRYENEEAVDDSQLPKDRFSAERLKGVDSTLKIQPAELGDSAVYLCASSLDSNEQFFGPGTRLTVL.

The V call is TRBV7-9, the J call TRBJ2-1, with 12 bases identical to TRBD2. V lost 5 bases to trimming and J lost 9 bases; unmatched junction nucleotides: 11. The germline CDR1 and CDR2 sequences are SEHNR and FQNEAQ (reference sequence). The CDR3 has 16 residues. The DNA of the CDR3 is TGTGCCAGCAGCCATTCTAGCGGGAGGGCCTTGATTGAGCAGTTCTTC. This sequence encodes CASSHSSGRALIEQFF.

The V gene is TRBV7-2, the J gene TRBJ1-2; 8 nucleotides match TRBD1. Germline CDR1 SGHTA, CDR2 FQGNSA. The CDR3 covers 15 residues. Trimming took 0 bases from V and 4 from J; bases not matched to a gene: 4. CDR3 coding DNA: TGTGCCAGCAGCTTAGCGTTAGACAGGGGCTATGGCTACACCTTC. It codes for CASSLALDRGYGYTF.

The chain combines TRBV10-3 with TRBJ2-2; D is possibly TRBD1 (6 bases). Trimming shortened V by 2 bases and J by 7 bases, and 14 bases separated the two germline ends. The CDR3 runs 15 residues. Germline lookup yields CDR1 ENHRY and CDR2 SYGVKD. The CDR3 region is CAISETGRGDGELFF. The CDR3 DNA is TGTGCCATCAGTGAGACCGGCAGGGGTGACGGGGAGCTGTTTTTT.

A single count supports this clone. This chain links TRBV30 with TRBJ2-2; TRBD2 matches at 10 bases. Germline assignment: CDR1 GTSNPN and CDR2 SVGIG (reference sequence). The CDR3 contains 15 residues. The ends lost 3 bases at V and 6 bases at J; junction bases unmatched: 7. The CDR3 DNA reads as TGTGCCTGGAGGGAACTAGCGGGATGGTCCGGGGAGCTGTTTTTT. Protein: CAWRELAGWSGELFF.

This clone showed up just a few times. The chain couples TRBV30 to TRBJ1-4, with D unclear. This CDR3 contains 13 residues. Trimming cost V 5 bases and J 3 bases, with 10 bases left between them. CDR1 GTSNPN and CDR2 SVGIG come from the germline V gene (reference sequence). CDR3 sequence reads: CAWGGSANEKLFF. CDR3 coding DNA: TGTGCCTGGGGAGGTTCAGCTAATGAAAAACTGTTTTTT.